Listed below are T cell receptor beta chains from one sample, sequenced in a study of identical twins. MiXCR, run by TCRdb on the 5' RACE reads, gives a single entry per CDR3 protein. The sample has 700,000 or so distinct CDR3 sequences, around 8.6% seen once; the top ten hold roughly 0.9%. These same data were also listed under a study on yellow fever vaccine responses in identical twins.

Sequencing was done on a sample of PBMCs. The receptors here all came from a woman aged 18 to 35 in good health. Each CDR3 is given with its conserved first and last residue. A D gene is named only where the DNA matches it firmly. For some rows the clone size is stated as once, few or many, or as a class when expanded; others skip it.

CDR3nt: TGTGCCAGCACCCCCGGTGGCGTCAAGTATGGCTACACCTTC
CDR3aa: CASTPGGVKYGYTF
j_gene: TRBJ1-2
abundance: NA
v_gene: TRBV12-3/TRBV12-4
d_gene: NA

CDR3nt: TGTGCCAGTAGTACCTGGGACAGTTCCAATCAGCCCCAGCATTTT
CDR3aa: CASSTWDSSNQPQHF
j_gene: TRBJ1-5
abundance: few
v_gene: TRBV19
d_gene: TRBD1

CDR3nt: TGCAGTGCTGGCCTGCCGGGACAGGGGGCAGGTGAGCAGTACTTC
CDR3aa: CSAGLPGQGAGEQYF
j_gene: TRBJ2-7
abundance: few
v_gene: TRBV20-1
d_gene: TRBD1

CDR3nt: TGTGCCAGCAGTTCCAGGATGCCACCCTACGAGCAGTACTTC
CDR3aa: CASSSRMPPYEQYF
j_gene: TRBJ2-7
abundance: many
v_gene: TRBV12-3/TRBV12-4
d_gene: NA

CDR3nt: TGTGCCAGCAGAAGGGACTCCGTGAACACTGAAGCTTTCTTT
CDR3aa: CASRRDSVNTEAFF
j_gene: TRBJ1-1
abundance: NA
v_gene: TRBV2
d_gene: NA

CDR3nt: TGTGCCAGCGGCCTTGACAGGGGGAGCAATCAGCCCCAGCATTTT
CDR3aa: CASGLDRGSNQPQHF
j_gene: TRBJ1-5
abundance: NA
v_gene: TRBV2
d_gene: TRBD1

CDR3nt: TGTGCCACCAGCAGAGTCCGGAACTCTGGGGCCAACGTCCTGACTTTC
CDR3aa: CATSRVRNSGANVLTF
j_gene: TRBJ2-6
abundance: many
v_gene: TRBV15
d_gene: NA

CDR3nt: TGTGCCAGCACCGGCCTCGATACGCAGTATTTT
CDR3aa: CASTGLDTQYF
j_gene: TRBJ2-3
abundance: few
v_gene: TRBV6-5
d_gene: NA

CDR3nt: TGCAGTGCTAGAGAGAGGACAGGGGGTGGCTACACCTTC
CDR3aa: CSARERTGGGYTF
j_gene: TRBJ1-2
abundance: NA
v_gene: TRBV20-1
d_gene: TRBD1

CDR3nt: TGTGCCAGCAGTTCGGGGCGGGGGAGCACAGATACGCAGTATTTT
CDR3aa: CASSSGRGSTDTQYF
j_gene: TRBJ2-3
abundance: many
v_gene: TRBV27
d_gene: TRBD2

CDR3nt: TGCGCCAGCAGCACGGACGGGACTTACGAGCAGTACTTC
CDR3aa: CASSTDGTYEQYF
j_gene: TRBJ2-7
abundance: few
v_gene: TRBV5-1
d_gene: NA

CDR3nt: TGTGCCATCAGTGATATTGCGGGGTCCAACAATGAGCAGTTCTTC
CDR3aa: CAISDIAGSNNEQFF
j_gene: TRBJ2-1
abundance: few
v_gene: TRBV10-3
d_gene: NA

CDR3nt: TGTGCCATCAGTGAGTCTATTCTGGCAGCGGGGGATAAAGATACGCAGTATTTT
CDR3aa: CAISESILAAGDKDTQYF
j_gene: TRBJ2-3
abundance: many
v_gene: TRBV10-3
d_gene: TRBD2

CDR3nt: TGTGCCAGCAGCTTAGCGAGCAGCGGGAGTAGGGGGGATGAGCAGTTCTTC
CDR3aa: CASSLASSGSRGDEQFF
j_gene: TRBJ2-1
abundance: NA
v_gene: TRBV7-2
d_gene: TRBD2

CDR3nt: TGTGCCAGCAGCTTACTGTGGCCCCGACAGGGCGGGGAGCAGTACTTC
CDR3aa: CASSLLWPRQGGEQYF
j_gene: TRBJ2-7
abundance: few
v_gene: TRBV7-2
d_gene: TRBD1

CDR3nt: TGTGCCAGCAGCGTAGGAGAGGGGAACACCGGGGAGCTGTTTTTT
CDR3aa: CASSVGEGNTGELFF
j_gene: TRBJ2-2
abundance: many
v_gene: TRBV9
d_gene: NA

CDR3nt: TGCGCCAGCAGCCAAGATAGGGTCACACCCGGGGAGCTGTTTTTT
CDR3aa: CASSQDRVTPGELFF
j_gene: TRBJ2-2
abundance: few
v_gene: TRBV4-3
d_gene: NA